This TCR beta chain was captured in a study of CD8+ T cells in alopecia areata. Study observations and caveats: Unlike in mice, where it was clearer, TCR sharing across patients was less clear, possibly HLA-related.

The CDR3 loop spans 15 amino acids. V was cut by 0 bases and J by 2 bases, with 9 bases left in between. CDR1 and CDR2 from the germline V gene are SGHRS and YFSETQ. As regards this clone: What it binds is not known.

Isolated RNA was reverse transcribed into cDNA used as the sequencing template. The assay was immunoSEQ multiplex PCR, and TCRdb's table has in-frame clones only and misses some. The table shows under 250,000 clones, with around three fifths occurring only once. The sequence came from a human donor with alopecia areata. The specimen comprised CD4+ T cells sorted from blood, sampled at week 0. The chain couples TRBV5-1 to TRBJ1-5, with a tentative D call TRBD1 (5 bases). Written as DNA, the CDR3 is TGCGCCAGCAGCTTGGAAAGGGGCCGCAATCAGCCCCAGCATTTT. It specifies CASSLERGRNQPQHF. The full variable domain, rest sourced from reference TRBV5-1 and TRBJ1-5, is KAGVTQTPRYLIKTRGQQVTLSCSPISGHRSVSWYQQTPGQGLQFLFEYFSETQRNKGNFPGRFSGRQFSNSRSEMNVSTLELGDSALYLCASSLERGRNQPQHFGDGTRLSIL.